This TCR beta chain appears in the sequencing data of a study of T cell repertoires in cytomegalovirus infection. TCRdb re-analysed the reads in MiXCR, keeping a single row per CDR3 protein. The sample shows nearly 550,000 distinct CDR3 sequences, 16% of them seen only once. CDR3 length: 15 amino acids. Trimming took 2 bases from V and 0 from J; bases not matched to a gene: 1. CDR1 and CDR2 from the germline V gene are SGHVS and FNYEAQ. The sample holds many counts of this clonotype. Source material: CD8+ T cells from PBMCs. The sequence derives from a human donor in good health (CMV status not recorded). Some clones in this sample may be carry-over from other donors' samples. J is TRBJ1-3 and V is TRBV7-6; 7 bases are shared with TRBD1. CDR3 region: CASSLNRGSGNTIYF. CDR3 in DNA: TGTGCCAGCAGCTTAAACAGGGGCTCTGGAAACACCATATATTTT.